Given below is one T cell receptor beta chain in context. The CDR3 has 16 amino acids. After removal of 7 bases from V and 2 bases from J, the junction contained 13 bases not matched to a gene. Germline V CDR1 and CDR2: MDHEN, SYDVKM. In the original processing: Using reference gene primer amplification, nucleated cell counts were estimated. Generated by immunoSEQ multiplex PCR, the TCRdb table keeps only in-frame clones and is missing some. D and trimming come from the DNA, and the V and J calls and clone size come from that table. Here the sample spans hundreds of thousands of clones, roughly 91% being singletons. This record comes from a study of blood T cell repertoires in COVID-19. Background on the study: Sites in the United States, Italy and Spain provided acute and convalescent COVID-19 samples. T cells, B-cell-depleted T cells, or PBMCs provided the cDNA or gDNA that served as material.

Sample: peripheral blood. The rearrangement links TRBV28 to TRBJ2-7; the match to TRBD2 covers 8 bases. The clonotype comes from a woman younger than 45 with acute or convalescent COVID-19. In DNA form, the CDR3 reads TGTGCCAGCATCGAGGGAGGCGGGGGGACCACCTACGAGCAGTACTTC. Its translation is CASIEGGGGTTYEQYF.